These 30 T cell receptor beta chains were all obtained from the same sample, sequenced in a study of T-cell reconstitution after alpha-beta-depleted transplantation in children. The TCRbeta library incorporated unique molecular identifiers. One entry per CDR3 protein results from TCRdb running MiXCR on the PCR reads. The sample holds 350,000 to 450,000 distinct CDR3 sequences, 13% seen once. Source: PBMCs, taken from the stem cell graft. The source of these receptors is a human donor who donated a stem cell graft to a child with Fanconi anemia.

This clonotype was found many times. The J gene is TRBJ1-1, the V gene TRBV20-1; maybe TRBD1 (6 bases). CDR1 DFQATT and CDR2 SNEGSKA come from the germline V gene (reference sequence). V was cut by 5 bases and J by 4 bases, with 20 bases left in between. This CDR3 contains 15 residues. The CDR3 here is CSARSGGVSGTEAFF. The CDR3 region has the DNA TGCAGTGCTCGGAGCGGGGGCGTGAGTGGCACTGAAGCTTTCTTT.

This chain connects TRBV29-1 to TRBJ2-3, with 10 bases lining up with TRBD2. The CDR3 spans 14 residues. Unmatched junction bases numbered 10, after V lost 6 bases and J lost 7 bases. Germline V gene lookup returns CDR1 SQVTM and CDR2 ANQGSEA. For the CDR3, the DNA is TGCAGCGTGGGGGAAGCGGGGGGGCCGAATACGCAGTATTTT. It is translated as CSVGEAGGPNTQYF.

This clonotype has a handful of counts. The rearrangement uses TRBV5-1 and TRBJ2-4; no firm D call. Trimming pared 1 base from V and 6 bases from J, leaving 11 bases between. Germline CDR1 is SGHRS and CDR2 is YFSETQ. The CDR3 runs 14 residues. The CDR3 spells CASSLSPDRNIQYF. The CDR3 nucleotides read TGCGCCAGCAGCTTGTCTCCAGACCGAAACATTCAGTACTTC.

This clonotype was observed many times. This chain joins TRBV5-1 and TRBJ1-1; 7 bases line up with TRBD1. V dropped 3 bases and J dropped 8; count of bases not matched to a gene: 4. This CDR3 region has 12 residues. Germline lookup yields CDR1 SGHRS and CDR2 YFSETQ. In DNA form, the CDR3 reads TGCGCCAGCAGCTACGACAGGGCGGAAGCTTTCTTT. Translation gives CASSYDRAEAFF.

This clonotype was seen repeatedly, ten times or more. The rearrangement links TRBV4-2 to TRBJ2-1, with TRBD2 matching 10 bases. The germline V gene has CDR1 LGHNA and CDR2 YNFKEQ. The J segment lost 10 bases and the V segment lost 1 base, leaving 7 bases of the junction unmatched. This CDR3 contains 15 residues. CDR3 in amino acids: CASSQVGSGGAEQFF. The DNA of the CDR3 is TGTGCCAGCAGCCAAGTAGGAAGCGGGGGGGCGGAGCAGTTCTTC.

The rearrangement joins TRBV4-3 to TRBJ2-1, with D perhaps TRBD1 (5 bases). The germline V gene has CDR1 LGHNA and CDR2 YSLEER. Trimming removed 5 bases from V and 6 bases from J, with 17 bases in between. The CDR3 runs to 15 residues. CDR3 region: CASSFGLLQGNEQFF. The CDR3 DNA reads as TGCGCCAGCAGCTTTGGGCTCCTCCAGGGCAATGAGCAGTTCTTC.

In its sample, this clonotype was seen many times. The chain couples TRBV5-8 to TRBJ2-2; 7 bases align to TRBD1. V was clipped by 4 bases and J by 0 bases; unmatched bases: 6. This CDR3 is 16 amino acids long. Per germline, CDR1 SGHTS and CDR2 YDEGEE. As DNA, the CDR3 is TGTGCCAGCAGCCAACTAACAGGGGCGAACACCGGGGAGCTGTTTTTT. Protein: CASSQLTGANTGELFF.

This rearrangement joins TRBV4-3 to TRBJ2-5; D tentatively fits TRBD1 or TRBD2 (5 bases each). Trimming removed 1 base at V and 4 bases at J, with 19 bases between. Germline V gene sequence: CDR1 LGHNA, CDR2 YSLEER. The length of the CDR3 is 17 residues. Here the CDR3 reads CASSQGWGSARGETQYF. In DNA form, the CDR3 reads TGCGCCAGCAGCCAAGGTTGGGGGTCAGCCCGCGGAGAGACCCAGTACTTC.

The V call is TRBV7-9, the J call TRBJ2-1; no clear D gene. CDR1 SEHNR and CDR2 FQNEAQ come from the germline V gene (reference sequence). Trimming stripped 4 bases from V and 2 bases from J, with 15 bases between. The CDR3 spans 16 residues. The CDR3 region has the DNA TGTGCCAGCAGCTCCGGATGGGCACAGACCTACAATGAGCAGTTCTTC. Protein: CASSSGWAQTYNEQFF.

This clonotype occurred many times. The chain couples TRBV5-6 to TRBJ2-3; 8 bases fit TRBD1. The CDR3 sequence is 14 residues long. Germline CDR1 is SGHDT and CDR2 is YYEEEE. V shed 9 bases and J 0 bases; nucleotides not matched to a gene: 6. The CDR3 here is CATKRDRSTDTQYF. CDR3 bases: TGTGCCACCAAGAGGGACAGGAGCACAGATACGCAGTATTTT.

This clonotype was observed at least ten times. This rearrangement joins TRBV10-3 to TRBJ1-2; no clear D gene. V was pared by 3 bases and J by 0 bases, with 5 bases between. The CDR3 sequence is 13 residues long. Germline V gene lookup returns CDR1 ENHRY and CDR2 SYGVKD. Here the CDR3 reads CAISEGTNYGYTF. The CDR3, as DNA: TGTGCCATCAGTGAAGGGACTAACTATGGCTACACCTTC.

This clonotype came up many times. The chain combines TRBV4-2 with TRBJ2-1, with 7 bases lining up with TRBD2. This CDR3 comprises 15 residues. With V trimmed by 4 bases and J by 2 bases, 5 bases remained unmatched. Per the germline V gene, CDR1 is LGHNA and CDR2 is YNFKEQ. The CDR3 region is CASSPPGLTYNEQFF. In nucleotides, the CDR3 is TGTGCCAGCAGCCCCCCGGGACTAACCTACAATGAGCAGTTCTTC.

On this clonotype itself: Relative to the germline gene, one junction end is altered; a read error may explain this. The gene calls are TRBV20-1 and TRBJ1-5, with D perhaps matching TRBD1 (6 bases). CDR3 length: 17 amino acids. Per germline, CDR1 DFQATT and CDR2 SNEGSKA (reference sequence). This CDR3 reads CCARAVGTIYSNQPQHF. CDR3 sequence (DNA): TGCTGTGCTAGAGCGGTCGGGACAATCTATAGCAATCAGCCCCAGCATTTT.

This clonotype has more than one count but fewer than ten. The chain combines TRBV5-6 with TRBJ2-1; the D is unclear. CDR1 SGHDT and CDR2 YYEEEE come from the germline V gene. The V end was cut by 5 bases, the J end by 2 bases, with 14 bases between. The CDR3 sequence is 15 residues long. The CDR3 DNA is TGTGCCAGCAGTCACCTGATAGAACCCTACAATGAGCAGTTCTTC. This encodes CASSHLIEPYNEQFF. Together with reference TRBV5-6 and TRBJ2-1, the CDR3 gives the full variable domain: DAGVTQSPTHLIKTRGQQVTLRCSPKSGHDTVSWYQQALGQGPQFIFQYYEEEERQRGNFPDRFSGHQFPNYSSELNVNALLLGDSALYLCASSHLIEPYNEQFFGPGTRLTVL.

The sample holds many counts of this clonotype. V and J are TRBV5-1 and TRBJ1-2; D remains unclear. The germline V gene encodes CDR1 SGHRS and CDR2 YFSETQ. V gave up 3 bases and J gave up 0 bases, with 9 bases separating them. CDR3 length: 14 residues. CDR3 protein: CASSWSHSNYGYTF. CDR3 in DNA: TGCGCCAGCAGCTGGAGCCATTCTAACTATGGCTACACCTTC.

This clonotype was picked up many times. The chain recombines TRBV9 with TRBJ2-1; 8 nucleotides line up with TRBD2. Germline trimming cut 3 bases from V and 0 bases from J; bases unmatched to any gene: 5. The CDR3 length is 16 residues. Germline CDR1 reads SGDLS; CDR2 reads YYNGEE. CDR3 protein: CASSASSGSSYNEQFF. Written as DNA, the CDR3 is TGTGCCAGCAGCGCGTCTAGCGGGTCCTCCTACAATGAGCAGTTCTTC.

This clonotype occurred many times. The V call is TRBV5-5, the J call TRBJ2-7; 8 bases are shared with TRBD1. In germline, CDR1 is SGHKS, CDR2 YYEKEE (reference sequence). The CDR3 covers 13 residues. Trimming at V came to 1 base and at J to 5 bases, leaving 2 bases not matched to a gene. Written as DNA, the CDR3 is TGTGCCAGCAGCTTGCAGGGGGCGGACGAGCAGTACGTC. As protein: CASSLQGADEQYV.

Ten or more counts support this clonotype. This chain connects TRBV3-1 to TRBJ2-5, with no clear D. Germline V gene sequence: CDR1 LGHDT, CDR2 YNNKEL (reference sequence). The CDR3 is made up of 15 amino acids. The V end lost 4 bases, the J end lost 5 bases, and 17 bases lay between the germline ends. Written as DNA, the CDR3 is TGTGCCAGCAGCCGAAAAGGGCGATTCGTGGAGACCCAGTACTTC. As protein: CASSRKGRFVETQYF.

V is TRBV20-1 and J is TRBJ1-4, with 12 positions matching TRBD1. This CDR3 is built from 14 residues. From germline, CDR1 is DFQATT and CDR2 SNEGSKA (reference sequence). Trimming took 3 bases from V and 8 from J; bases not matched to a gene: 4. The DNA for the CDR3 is TGCAGTGCTAGGCCGGGACAGGGGGCGGAAAAACTGTTTTTT. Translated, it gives CSARPGQGAEKLFF.

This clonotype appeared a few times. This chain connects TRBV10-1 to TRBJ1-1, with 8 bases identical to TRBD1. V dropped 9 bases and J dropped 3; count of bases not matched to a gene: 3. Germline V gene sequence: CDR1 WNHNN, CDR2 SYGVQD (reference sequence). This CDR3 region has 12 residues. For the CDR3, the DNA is TGCGCCAGTCAGGACAGGGACACTGAAGCTTTCTTT. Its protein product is CASQDRDTEAFF.

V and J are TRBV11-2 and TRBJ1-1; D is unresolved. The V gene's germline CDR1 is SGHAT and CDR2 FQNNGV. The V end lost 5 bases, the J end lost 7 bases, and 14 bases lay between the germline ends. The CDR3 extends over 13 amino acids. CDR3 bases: TGTGCCAGCAGCGCAAGTAGTCTTTTTGAAGCTTTCTTT. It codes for CASSASSLFEAFF.

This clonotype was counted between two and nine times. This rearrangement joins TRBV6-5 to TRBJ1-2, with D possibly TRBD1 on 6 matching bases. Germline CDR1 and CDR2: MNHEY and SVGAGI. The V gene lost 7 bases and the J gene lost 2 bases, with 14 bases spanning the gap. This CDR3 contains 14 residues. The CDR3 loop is CASTTPTGNYGYTF. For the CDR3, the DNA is TGTGCCAGCACTACTCCGACAGGCAACTATGGCTACACCTTC.

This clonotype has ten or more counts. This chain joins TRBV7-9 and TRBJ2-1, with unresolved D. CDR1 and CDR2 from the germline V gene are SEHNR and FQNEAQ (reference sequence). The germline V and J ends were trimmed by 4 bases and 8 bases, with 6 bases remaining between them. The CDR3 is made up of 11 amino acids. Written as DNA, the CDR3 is TGTGCCAGCAGCTCATTTGATGAGCAGTTCTTC. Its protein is CASSSFDEQFF.

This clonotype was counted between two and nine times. The CDR3: CASSGGSGRLGNSPLHF. The CDR3, as DNA: TGTGCCAGCAGTGGAGGGTCGGGGAGGTTGGGGAATTCACCCCTCCACTTT. The chain couples TRBV12-3 or TRBV12-4 to TRBJ1-6; no reliable D call. The CDR3 spans 17 residues. V gave up 5 bases and J gave up 7 bases, with 21 bases separating them.

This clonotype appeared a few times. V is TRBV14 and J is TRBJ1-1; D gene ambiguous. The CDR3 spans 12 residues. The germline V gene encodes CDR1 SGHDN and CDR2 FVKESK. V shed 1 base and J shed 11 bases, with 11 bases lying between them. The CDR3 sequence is CASSQGPRWAFF. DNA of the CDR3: TGTGCCAGCAGCCAAGGACCCAGATGGGCTTTCTTT.

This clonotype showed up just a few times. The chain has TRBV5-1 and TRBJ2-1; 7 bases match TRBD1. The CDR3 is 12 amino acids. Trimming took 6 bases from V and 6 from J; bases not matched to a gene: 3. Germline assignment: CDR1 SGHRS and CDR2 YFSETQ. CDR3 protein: CASTDRPNEQFF. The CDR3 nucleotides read TGCGCCAGCACGGACAGGCCCAATGAGCAGTTCTTC.

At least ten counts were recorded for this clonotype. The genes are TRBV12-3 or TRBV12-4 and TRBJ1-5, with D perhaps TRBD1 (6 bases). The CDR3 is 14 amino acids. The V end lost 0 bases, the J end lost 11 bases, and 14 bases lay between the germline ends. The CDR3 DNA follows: TGTGCCAGCAGTTTAGCGGGGACACCGCGGGCCCAGCATTTT. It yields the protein CASSLAGTPRAQHF.

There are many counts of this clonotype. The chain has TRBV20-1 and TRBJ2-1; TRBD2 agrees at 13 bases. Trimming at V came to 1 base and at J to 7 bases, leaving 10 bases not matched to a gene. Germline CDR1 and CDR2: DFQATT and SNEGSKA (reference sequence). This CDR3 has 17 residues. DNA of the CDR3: TGCAGTGCTAGAGTAAAACCGGGACTAGCGGGGTGGAATGAGCAGTTCTTC. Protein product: CSARVKPGLAGWNEQFF.

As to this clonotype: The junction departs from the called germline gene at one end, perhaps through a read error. CDR3 sequence (DNA): TGTGCCAGCAGTCCTCTTGGGGGCTCGGGCACAGATACGCAGTACTTT. It is translated as CASSPLGGSGTDTQYF. This sequence joins TRBV6-1 and TRBJ2-3; TRBD1 might be the D (6 bases). CDR3 length: 16 residues. The germline V gene has CDR1 MNHNS and CDR2 SASEGT.

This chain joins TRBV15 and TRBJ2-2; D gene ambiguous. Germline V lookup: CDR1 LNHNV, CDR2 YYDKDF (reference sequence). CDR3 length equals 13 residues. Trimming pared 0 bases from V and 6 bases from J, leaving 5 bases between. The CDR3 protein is CATSRDVAGELFF. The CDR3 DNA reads TGTGCCACCAGCAGAGATGTGGCCGGGGAGCTGTTTTTT.